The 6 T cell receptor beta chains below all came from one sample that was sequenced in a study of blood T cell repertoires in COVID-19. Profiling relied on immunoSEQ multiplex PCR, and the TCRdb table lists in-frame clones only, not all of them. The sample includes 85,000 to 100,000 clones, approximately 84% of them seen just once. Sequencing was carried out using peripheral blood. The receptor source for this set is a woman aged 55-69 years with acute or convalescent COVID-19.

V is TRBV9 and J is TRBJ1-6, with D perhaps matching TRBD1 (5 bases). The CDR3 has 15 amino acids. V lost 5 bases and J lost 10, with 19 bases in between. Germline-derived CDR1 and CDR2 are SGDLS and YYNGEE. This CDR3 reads CASSSYDSYGSPLHF. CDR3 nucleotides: TGTGCCAGCAGTTCTTACGACAGCTATGGGTCACCCCTCCACTTT.

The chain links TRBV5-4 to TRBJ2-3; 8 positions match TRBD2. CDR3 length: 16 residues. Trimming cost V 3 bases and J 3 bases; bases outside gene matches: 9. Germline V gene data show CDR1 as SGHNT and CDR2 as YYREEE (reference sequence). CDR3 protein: CASSSVAGRSTDTQYF. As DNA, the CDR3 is TGTGCCAGCAGCTCTGTAGCGGGGCGTAGTACAGATACGCAGTATTTT.

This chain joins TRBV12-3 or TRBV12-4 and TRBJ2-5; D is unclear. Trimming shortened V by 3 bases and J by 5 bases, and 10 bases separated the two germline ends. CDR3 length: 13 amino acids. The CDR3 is CASSLAAGETQYF. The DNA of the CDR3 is TGTGCCAGCAGTTTGGCCGCCGGGGAGACCCAGTACTTC.

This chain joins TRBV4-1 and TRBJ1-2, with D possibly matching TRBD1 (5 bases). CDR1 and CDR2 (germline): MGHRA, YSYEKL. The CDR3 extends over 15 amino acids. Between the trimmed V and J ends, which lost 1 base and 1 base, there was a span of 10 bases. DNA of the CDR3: TGCGCCAGCAGCCAAGTAGTAGGGGTTAACTATGGCTACACCTTC. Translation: CASSQVVGVNYGYTF.

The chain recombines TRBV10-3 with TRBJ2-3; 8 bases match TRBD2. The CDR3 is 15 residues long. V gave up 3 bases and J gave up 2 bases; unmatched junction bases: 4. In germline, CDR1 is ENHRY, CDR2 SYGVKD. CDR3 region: CAISDGGAHTDTQYF. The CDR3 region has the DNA TGTGCCATCAGTGACGGGGGGGCCCACACAGATACGCAGTATTTT.

The CDR3 sequence: CASSPNLRGTYGYTF. In DNA, the CDR3 is TGTGCCAGCAGTCCAAATCTCAGGGGAACCTATGGCTACACCTTC. The genes are TRBV6-5 and TRBJ1-2, with D perhaps matching TRBD1 (6 bases). The CDR3 has 15 residues. From germline, CDR1 is MNHEY and CDR2 SVGAGI. V was shortened by 5 bases and J by 4 bases, with 17 bases between the two germline ends.